This TCR beta chain is drawn from a study of cytomegalovirus exposure and HLA in healthy donors. Germline V gene sequence: CDR1 GTSNPN, CDR2 SVGIG (reference sequence). The CDR3 is 16 amino acids. The ends lost 1 base at V and 7 bases at J; junction bases unmatched: 6. PCR amplification relied on 60 Vbeta primers (plus 13 Jbeta primers). Here immunoSEQ multiplex PCR was the method, and the copy in TCRdb shows in-frame clones only, minus some. The sample lists tens of thousands of clones; just under 80% were seen once. Overall study findings and caveats: It was reported that the classifier diagnosed cytomegalovirus status with high specificity and sensitivity in both the original and validation cohorts. Most observed TCR sequences were rare, whereas some public TCRs were detected in many donors.

As to this clone: Its matching antigen is unknown.

The sequencing input was PBMCs. The origin of this receptor is a male donor in good health and CMV-seropositive. The rearrangement links TRBV30 to TRBJ2-1; 14 bases line up with TRBD2. The CDR3 sequence is CAWSAAGTSGRNEQFF. The CDR3 DNA follows: TGTGCCTGGAGTGCGGCCGGGACTAGCGGGAGAAATGAGCAGTTCTTC.